The sequence of this TCR beta chain was determined in a study of radiotherapy plus CTLA-4 blockade in lung cancer. Libraries were prepared by immunoSEQ multiplex PCR; TCRdb keeps only in-frame clonotypes and omits some of them. Altogether tens of thousands of clones are present, 75% to 85% being singletons, with the ten largest covering 24%. Patients in the study, people with chemo-refractory metastatic non-small-cell lung cancer, received focal radiation plus ipilimumab CTLA-4 blockade. Study-level results: Reportedly, early blood T cell clone dynamics best predicted response, with interferon-beta.

About this clone itself: Its specificity is not known.

Trimming cost V 3 bases and J 2 bases, with 15 bases left between them. CDR3 length: 16 residues. The germline V gene has CDR1 LNHDA and CDR2 SQIVND (reference sequence). The TCR originated in a human donor with non-small cell lung cancer that progressed on radiotherapy plus ipilimumab. The specimen was peripheral blood, collected from a patient treated with radiotherapy plus ipilimumab. The chain combines TRBV19 with TRBJ2-3; D assignment may be TRBD1 or TRBD2 (5 bases each). Written as DNA, the CDR3 is TGTGCCAGTAGTATTCCACGGGACGGGTACACAGATACGCAGTATTTT. This codes for CASSIPRDGYTDTQYF.